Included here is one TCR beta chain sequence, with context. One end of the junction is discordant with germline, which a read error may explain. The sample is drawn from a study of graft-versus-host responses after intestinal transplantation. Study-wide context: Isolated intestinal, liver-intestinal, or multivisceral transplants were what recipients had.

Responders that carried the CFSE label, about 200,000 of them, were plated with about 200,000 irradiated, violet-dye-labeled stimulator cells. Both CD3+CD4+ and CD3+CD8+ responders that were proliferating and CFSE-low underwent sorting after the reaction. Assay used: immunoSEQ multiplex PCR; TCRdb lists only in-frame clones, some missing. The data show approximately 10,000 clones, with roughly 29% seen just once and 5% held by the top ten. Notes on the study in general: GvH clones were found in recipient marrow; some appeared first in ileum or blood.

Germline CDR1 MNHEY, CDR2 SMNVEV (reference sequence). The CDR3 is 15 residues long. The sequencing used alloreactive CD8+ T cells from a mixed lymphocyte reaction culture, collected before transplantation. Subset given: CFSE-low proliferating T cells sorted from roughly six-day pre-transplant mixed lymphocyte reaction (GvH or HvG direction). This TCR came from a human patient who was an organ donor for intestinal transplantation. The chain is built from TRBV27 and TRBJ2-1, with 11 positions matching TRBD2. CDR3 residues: CASSVSGTSGGEQFF. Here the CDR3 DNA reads TGTGCCAGCAGTGTATCCGGGACTAGCGGAGGTGAGCAGTTCTTC.